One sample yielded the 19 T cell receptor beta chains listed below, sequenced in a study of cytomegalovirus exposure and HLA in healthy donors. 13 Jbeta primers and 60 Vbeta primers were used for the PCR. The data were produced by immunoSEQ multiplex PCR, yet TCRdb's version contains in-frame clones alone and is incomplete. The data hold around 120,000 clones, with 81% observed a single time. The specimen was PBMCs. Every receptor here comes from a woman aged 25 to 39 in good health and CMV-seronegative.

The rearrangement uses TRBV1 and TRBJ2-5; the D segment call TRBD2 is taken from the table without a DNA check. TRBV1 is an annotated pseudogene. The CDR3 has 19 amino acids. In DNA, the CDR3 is TGCACCAGCAGCCCACGACCGCGGCTAGCGGGAGGGTTGGGAGAGACCCAGTACTTC. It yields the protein CTSSPRPRLAGGLGETQYF.

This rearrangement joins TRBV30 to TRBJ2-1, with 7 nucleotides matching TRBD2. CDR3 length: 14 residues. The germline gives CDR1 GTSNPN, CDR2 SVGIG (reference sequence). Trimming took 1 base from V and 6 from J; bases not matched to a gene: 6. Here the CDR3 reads CAWSGGGRSNEQFF. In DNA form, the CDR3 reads TGTGCCTGGAGTGGGGGCGGGAGAAGCAATGAGCAGTTCTTC.

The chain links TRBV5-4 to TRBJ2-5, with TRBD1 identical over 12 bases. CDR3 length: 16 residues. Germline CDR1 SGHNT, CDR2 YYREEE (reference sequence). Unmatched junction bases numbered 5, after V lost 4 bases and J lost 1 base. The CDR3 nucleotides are TGTGCCAGCAGCCGCGGGACAGGGGGCGGCCAAGAGACCCAGTACTTC. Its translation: CASSRGTGGGQETQYF.

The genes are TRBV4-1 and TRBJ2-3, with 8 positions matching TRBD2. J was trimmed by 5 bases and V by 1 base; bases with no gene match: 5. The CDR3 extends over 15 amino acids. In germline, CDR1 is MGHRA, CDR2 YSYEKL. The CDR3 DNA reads TGCGCCAGCAGCCAAGGTGGGCTAGCGGGAGATACGCAGTATTTT. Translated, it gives CASSQGGLAGDTQYF.

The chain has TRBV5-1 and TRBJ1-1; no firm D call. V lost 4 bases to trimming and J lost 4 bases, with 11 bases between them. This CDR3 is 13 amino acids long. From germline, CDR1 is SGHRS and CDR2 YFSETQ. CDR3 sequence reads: CASSPRSGTEAFF. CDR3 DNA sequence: TGCGCCAGCAGCCCTAGGTCGGGCACTGAAGCTTTCTTT.

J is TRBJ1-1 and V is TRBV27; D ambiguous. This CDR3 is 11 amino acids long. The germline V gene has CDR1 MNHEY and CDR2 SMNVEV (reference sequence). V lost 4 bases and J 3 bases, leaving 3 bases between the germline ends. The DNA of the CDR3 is TGTGCCAGCAGTTCTTACACTGAAGCTTTCTTT. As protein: CASSSYTEAFF.

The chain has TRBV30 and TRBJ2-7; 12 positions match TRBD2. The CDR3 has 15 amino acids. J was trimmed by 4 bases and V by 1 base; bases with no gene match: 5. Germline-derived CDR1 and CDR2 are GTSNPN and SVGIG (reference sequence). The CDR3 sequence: CAWSEQTSGSYEQYF. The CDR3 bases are TGTGCCTGGAGTGAACAGACTAGCGGGAGTTACGAGCAGTACTTC.

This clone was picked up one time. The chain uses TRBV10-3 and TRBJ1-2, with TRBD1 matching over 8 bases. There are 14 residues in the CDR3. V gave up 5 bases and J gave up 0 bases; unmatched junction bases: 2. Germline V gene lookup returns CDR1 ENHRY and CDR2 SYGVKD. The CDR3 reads CAISQGAANYGYTF. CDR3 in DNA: TGTGCCATCAGTCAGGGGGCTGCTAACTATGGCTACACCTTC.

This CDR3 reads CAWSLAGYNEQFF. The CDR3 DNA sequence: TGTGCCTGGTCTTTAGCGGGGTACAATGAGCAGTTCTTC. The V call is TRBV30, the J call TRBJ2-1; 8 nucleotides line up with TRBD2. V shed 5 bases and J 4 bases; nucleotides not matched to a gene: 4. The CDR3 spans 13 residues. Per the germline V gene, CDR1 is GTSNPN and CDR2 is SVGIG (reference sequence).

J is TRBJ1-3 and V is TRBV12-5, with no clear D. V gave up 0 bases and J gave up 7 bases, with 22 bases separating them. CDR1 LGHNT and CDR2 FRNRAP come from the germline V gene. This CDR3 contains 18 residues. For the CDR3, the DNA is TGTGCTAGTGGTTTGGTAGTCAACCGCGGCCTCTTTCGGAACACCATATATTTT. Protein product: CASGLVVNRGLFRNTIYF.

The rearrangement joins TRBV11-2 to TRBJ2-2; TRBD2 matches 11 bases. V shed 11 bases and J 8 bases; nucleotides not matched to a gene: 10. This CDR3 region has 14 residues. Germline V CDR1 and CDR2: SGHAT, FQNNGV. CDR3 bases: TGTGCCCATGGGGAACTAGCGGGAGTTGGGGAGCTGTTTTTT. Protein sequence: CAHGELAGVGELFF.

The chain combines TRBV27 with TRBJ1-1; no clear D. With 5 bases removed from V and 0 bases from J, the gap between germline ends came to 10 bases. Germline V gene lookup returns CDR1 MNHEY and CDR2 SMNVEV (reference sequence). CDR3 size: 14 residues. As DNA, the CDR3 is TGTGCCAGCAGTCTCAGGTTTTTGAACACTGAAGCTTTCTTT. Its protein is CASSLRFLNTEAFF.

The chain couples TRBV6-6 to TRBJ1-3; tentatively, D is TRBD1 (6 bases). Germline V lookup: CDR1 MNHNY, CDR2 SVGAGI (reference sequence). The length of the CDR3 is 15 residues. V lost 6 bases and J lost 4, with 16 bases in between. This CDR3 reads CASRRDTEAGNTIYF. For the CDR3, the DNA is TGTGCCAGCAGACGGGACACGGAAGCAGGAAACACCATATATTTT.

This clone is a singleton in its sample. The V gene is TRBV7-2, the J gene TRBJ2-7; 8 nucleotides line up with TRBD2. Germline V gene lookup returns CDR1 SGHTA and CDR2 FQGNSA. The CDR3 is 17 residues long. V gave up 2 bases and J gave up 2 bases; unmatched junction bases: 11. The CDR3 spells CASSLWFTSGGPYEQYF. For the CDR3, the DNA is TGTGCCAGCAGCTTATGGTTCACGAGCGGGGGACCCTACGAGCAGTACTTC.

For the CDR3, the DNA is TGCAGCGTCCTCCCTTTGGGGGCCAACGTCCTGACTTTC. Protein sequence: CSVLPLGANVLTF. J is TRBJ2-6 and V is TRBV29-1, with D hard to call. The length of the CDR3 is 13 residues. V was cut by 6 bases and J by 4 bases, with 10 bases left in between. CDR1 is SQVTM, CDR2 ANQGSEA, per germline. Based on the CDR3 plus reference TRBV29-1 and TRBJ2-6, the full variable domain is SAVISQKPSRDICQRGTSLTIQCQVDSQVTMMFWYRQQPGQSLTLIATANQGSEATYESGFVIDKFPISRPNLTFSTLTVSNMSPEDSSIYLCSVLPLGANVLTFGAGSRLTVL.

This chain's CDR3 is CASSLRDSGNTIYF. Here the CDR3 DNA reads TGTGCCAGCAGCCTACGGGACTCTGGAAACACCATATATTTT. The V call is TRBV14, the J call TRBJ1-3; D gene uncertain. This CDR3 spans 14 amino acids. Germline CDR1 reads SGHDN; CDR2 reads FVKESK. Trimming removed 4 bases from V and 0 bases from J, with 7 bases in between.

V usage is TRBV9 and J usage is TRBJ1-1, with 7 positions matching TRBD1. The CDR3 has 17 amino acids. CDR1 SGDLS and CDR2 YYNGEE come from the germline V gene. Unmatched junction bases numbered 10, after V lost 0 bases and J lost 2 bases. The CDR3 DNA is TGTGCCAGCAGCGTAGATGTGCCAACAGGGGTAAACACTGAAGCTTTCTTT. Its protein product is CASSVDVPTGVNTEAFF.

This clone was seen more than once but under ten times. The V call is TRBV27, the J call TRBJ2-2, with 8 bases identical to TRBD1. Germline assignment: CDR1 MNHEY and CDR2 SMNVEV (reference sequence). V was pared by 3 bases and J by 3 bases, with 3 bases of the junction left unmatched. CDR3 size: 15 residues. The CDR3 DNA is TGTGCCAGCAGTTTTTTGACAGGGGACACCGGGGAGCTGTTTTTT. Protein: CASSFLTGDTGELFF.

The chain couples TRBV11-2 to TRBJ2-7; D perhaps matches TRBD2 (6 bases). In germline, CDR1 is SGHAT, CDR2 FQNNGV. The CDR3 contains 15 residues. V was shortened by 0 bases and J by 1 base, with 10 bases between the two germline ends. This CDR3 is CASSLERAGSYEQYF. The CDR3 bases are TGTGCCAGCAGCTTAGAACGGGCGGGATCCTACGAGCAGTACTTC.